Given below is one T cell receptor (beta chain) in context. Its target is not known. Measured with immunoSEQ multiplex PCR; TCRdb has only the in-frame clones, and not every one. This table holds some 630,000 clones, approximately 79% found once. The sample comes from a study of shared clonotypes between healthy human individuals. Study-wide results and limits: When naive CD4 clonotypes were compared across a few donors, 5% to 5.5% were shared.

The germline V gene has CDR1 MNHEY and CDR2 SVGAGI. This CDR3 comprises 15 residues. V was shortened by 8 bases and J by 5 bases, with 18 bases between the two germline ends. The split of CD4+ cells yielded CD45RA+ naive and CD45RA-negative memory subsets. The chain links TRBV6-5 to TRBJ2-2, with TRBD2 as a possible D gene (7 bases). Sequenced: memory CD4+ T cells sorted from blood. Subset: CD45RA-negative fraction. The TCR originated in a woman younger than 45 in good health. The CDR3 bases are TGTGCCAGCGGGAAGATTAGGGGGGGGACCGGGGAGCTGTTTTTT. It specifies CASGKIRGGTGELFF.